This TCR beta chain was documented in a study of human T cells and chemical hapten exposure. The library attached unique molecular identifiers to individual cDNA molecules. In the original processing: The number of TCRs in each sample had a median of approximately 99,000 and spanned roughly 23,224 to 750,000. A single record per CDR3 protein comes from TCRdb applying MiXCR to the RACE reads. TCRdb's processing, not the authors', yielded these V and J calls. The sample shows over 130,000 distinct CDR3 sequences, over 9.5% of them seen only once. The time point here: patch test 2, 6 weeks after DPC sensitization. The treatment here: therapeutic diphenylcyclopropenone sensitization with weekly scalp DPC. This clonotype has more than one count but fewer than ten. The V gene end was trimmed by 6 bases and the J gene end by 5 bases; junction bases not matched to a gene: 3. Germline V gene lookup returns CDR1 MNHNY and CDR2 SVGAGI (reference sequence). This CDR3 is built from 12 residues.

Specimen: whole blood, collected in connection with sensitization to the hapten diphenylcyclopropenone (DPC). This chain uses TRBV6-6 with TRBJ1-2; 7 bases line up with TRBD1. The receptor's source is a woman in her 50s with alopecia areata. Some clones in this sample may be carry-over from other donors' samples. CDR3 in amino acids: CASRNRGYGYTF. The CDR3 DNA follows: TGTGCCAGCAGGAACAGGGGATATGGCTACACCTTC.